A single sample is the source of the 22 T cell receptor beta chains below, sequenced in a study of T cell responses to AZD1222 COVID-19 vaccine. The table came from immunoSEQ multiplex PCR; TCRdb's copy has only in-frame clones and leaves some out. The sample consists of 90,000 or so clones, around nine tenths of them appearing once. The source was peripheral blood, collected on day 0 of AZD1222 vaccination. The receptors stem from an adult in good health.

The gene calls are TRBV7-8 and TRBJ1-1, with D possibly matching TRBD1 (6 bases). Trimming removed 6 bases at V and 0 bases at J, with 17 bases between. The CDR3 length is 16 residues. Germline values: CDR1 SGHVS, CDR2 FQNEAQ. The CDR3 DNA is TGTGCCAGCAGTTCCCCCCTAGCAGGGGTGAACACTGAAGCTTTCTTT. Encoded protein: CASSSPLAGVNTEAFF.

Here the CDR3 DNA reads TGTGCCAGCAGCGTTTCAGGGGCCCAAGAGACCCAGTACTTC. As protein: CASSVSGAQETQYF. The chain couples TRBV9 to TRBJ2-5, with D possibly matching TRBD1 (6 bases). Germline assignment: CDR1 SGDLS and CDR2 YYNGEE. V was trimmed by 2 bases and J by 1 base, leaving 9 bases between them. This CDR3 is 14 amino acids long.

This chain links TRBV12-3 or TRBV12-4 with TRBJ1-2; 7 nucleotides agree with TRBD1. This CDR3 comprises 13 residues. V shed 6 bases and J 8 bases; nucleotides not matched to a gene: 9. The CDR3, as DNA: TGTGCCAGCAGCGCGGGACAGAGAGGAGGCTACACCTTC. It codes for CASSAGQRGGYTF.

This clone was found a few times. The chain couples TRBV28 to TRBJ2-1; the D is unclear. V lost 2 bases and J 8 bases, leaving 16 bases between the germline ends. The CDR3 is 15 residues long. CDR1 and CDR2 from the germline V gene are MDHEN and SYDVKM. In DNA, the CDR3 is TGTGCCAGCAGTTTACCCAGTTCAGGCCTCCATGAGCAGTTCTTC. It translates to CASSLPSSGLHEQFF.

The rearrangement joins TRBV7-9 to TRBJ2-5, with TRBD1 matching over 9 bases. In germline, CDR1 is SEHNR, CDR2 FQNEAQ (reference sequence). The CDR3 contains 16 residues. Trimming cost V 5 bases and J 0 bases; bases outside gene matches: 7. Written as DNA, the CDR3 is TGTGCCAGCAGCCGAGGACAGGGGCTTTACCAAGAGACCCAGTACTTC. This codes for CASSRGQGLYQETQYF.

In DNA, the CDR3 is TGTGCCAGCAGCTGGGAGGCCCTTAGACAGGGGGGAAATGAGCAGTTCTTC. Translation gives CASSWEALRQGGNEQFF. The chain has TRBV11-2 and TRBJ2-1; 9 nucleotides line up with TRBD1. From germline, CDR1 is SGHAT and CDR2 FQNNGV. The CDR3 contains 17 residues. V shed 4 bases, J shed 7 bases, and the junction held 14 bases outside the gene matches.

The chain recombines TRBV6-6 with TRBJ1-1; no definite D call. The CDR3 is 14 amino acids. Germline V gene sequence: CDR1 MNHNY, CDR2 SVGAGI (reference sequence). Trimming removed 6 bases from V and 2 bases from J, with 13 bases in between. CDR3 DNA: TGTGCCAGCAGCCTTGTGGGGATTAACACTGAAGCTTTCTTT. This translates into CASSLVGINTEAFF.

This sequence joins TRBV15 and TRBJ1-1, with D tentatively TRBD1 (6 bases). From germline, CDR1 is LNHNV and CDR2 YYDKDF (reference sequence). The CDR3 length is 17 residues. Trimming stripped 0 bases from V and 2 bases from J, with 16 bases between. CDR3 region: CATSRDGGQGQNTEAFF. The CDR3 DNA reads as TGTGCCACCAGCAGAGATGGCGGCCAGGGGCAAAACACTGAAGCTTTCTTT.

The genes are TRBV28 and TRBJ1-2, with D hard to call. The CDR3 spans 14 residues. CDR1 is MDHEN, CDR2 SYDVKM, per germline. CDR3 sequence: CAVLPGGRNYGYTF. CDR3 sequence (DNA): TGTGCAGTCCTACCGGGAGGGCGGAACTATGGCTACACCTTC.

This chain links TRBV3-1 (or the pseudogene TRBV3-2) with TRBJ1-3; 12 bases are shared with TRBD1. The CDR3 covers 21 residues. Germline loops: CDR1 LGHDT, CDR2 YNNKEL (reference sequence). J gave up 0 bases and V 6 bases, and 18 bases lay outside the gene matches. The CDR3 DNA is TGTGCCAGCAGTCGACATATCCGGGACAGGGGGCTTAAGAGCTCTGGAAACACCATATATTTT. Translation gives CASSRHIRDRGLKSSGNTIYF.

The rearrangement links TRBV24-1 to TRBJ2-1; the match to TRBD1 covers 8 bases. From germline, CDR1 is KGHDR and CDR2 SFDVKD. The CDR3 sequence is 16 residues long. With V trimmed by 3 bases and J by 8 bases, 11 bases remained unmatched. The CDR3 nucleotides are TGTGCCACCAGTGATACCACCGGGACAGGAGGGCATGAGCAGTTCTTC. Residues: CATSDTTGTGGHEQFF.

This chain links TRBV2 with TRBJ1-2; D may be TRBD1 (6 bases). CDR1 is SNHLY, CDR2 FYNNEI, per germline. The CDR3 has 13 residues. V was cut by 5 bases and J by 2 bases, with 9 bases left in between. DNA of the CDR3: TGTGCCAGCAGTCGGGACAAGAACTATGGCTACACCTTC. This translates into CASSRDKNYGYTF. Supplemented by reference TRBV2 and TRBJ1-2, the full variable domain reads EPEVTQTPSHQVTQMGQEVILRCVPISNHLYFYWYRQILGQKVEFLVSFYNNEISEKSEIFDDQFSVERPDGSNFTLKIRSTKLEDSAMYFCASSRDKNYGYTFGSGTRLTVV.

The chain is built from TRBV28 and TRBJ2-3; 10 bases match TRBD2. This CDR3 has 16 residues. Germline CDR1 MDHEN, CDR2 SYDVKM. V lost 5 bases to trimming and J lost 4 bases; unmatched junction nucleotides: 9. In nucleotides, the CDR3 is TGTGCCAGCAGTCAATCTAGCGGGAGCTATTCAGATACGCAGTATTTT. This encodes CASSQSSGSYSDTQYF.

The gene calls are TRBV9 and TRBJ2-7, with 7 positions matching TRBD1. Germline assignment: CDR1 SGDLS and CDR2 YYNGEE. V dropped 2 bases and J dropped 3; count of bases not matched to a gene: 14. The CDR3 runs 17 residues. CDR3 residues: CASSVLSQSTGIYEQYF. The CDR3 nucleotides are TGTGCCAGCAGCGTCCTATCACAATCGACAGGGATCTACGAGCAGTACTTC.

This chain connects TRBV6-5 to TRBJ2-7, with TRBD1 identical over 7 bases. V was clipped by 7 bases and J by 6 bases; unmatched bases: 15. CDR1 and CDR2 (germline): MNHEY, SVGAGI. The CDR3 spans 15 residues. CDR3: CASIDREYGSFEQYF. The CDR3 DNA reads TGTGCCAGCATCGACAGGGAGTACGGCTCGTTCGAGCAGTACTTC.

The chain combines TRBV6-5 with TRBJ2-1; D unresolved. Trimming removed 5 bases from V and 3 bases from J, with 5 bases in between. The CDR3 totals 12 residues. Germline CDR1 reads MNHEY; CDR2 reads SVGAGI. CDR3 residues: CASSKNYNEQFF. CDR3 sequence (DNA): TGTGCCAGCAGTAAAAACTACAATGAGCAGTTCTTC.

This clone was recorded once. CDR3 nucleotide sequence: TGTGCCAGCTCGCCCACCTCTACAGGGGTGGTCCTCGAGCAGTACTTC. Translating gives CASSPTSTGVVLEQYF. The rearrangement links TRBV3-1 (or the pseudogene TRBV3-2) to TRBJ2-7; 7 positions agree with TRBD1. Trimming at V came to 8 bases and at J to 6 bases, leaving 19 bases not matched to a gene. CDR3 length: 16 amino acids. Germline CDR1 LGHDT, CDR2 YNNKEL (reference sequence).

The chain carries TRBV28 and TRBJ2-7; 7 bases line up with TRBD2. Trimming cost V 5 bases and J 0 bases; bases outside gene matches: 7. CDR1 and CDR2 (germline): MDHEN, SYDVKM. The CDR3 spans 15 residues. This CDR3 reads CASSVPGRASYEQYF. The DNA of the CDR3 is TGTGCCAGCAGTGTCCCGGGGAGGGCCTCCTACGAGCAGTACTTC.

The chain couples TRBV18 to TRBJ2-7; 10 bases match TRBD1. V gave up 4 bases and J gave up 6 bases; unmatched junction bases: 6. Germline V gene lookup returns CDR1 KGHSH and CDR2 LQKENI. This CDR3 is 14 amino acids long. For the CDR3, the DNA is TGTGCCAGCTCACTCGGGACAGGGGAATTCGAGCAGTACTTC. Residues: CASSLGTGEFEQYF.

The V and J genes are TRBV11-2 and TRBJ1-4; D is uncertain. This CDR3 has 15 amino acids. Trimming left V 5 bases short and J 8 bases short, with 18 bases between. The germline gives CDR1 SGHAT, CDR2 FQNNGV. The CDR3 region is CASSSLRGVNEKLFF. In DNA, the CDR3 is TGTGCCAGCAGCAGCCTCCGAGGCGTAAACGAAAAACTGTTTTTT.

The chain carries TRBV19 and TRBJ1-5; D is ambiguous. CDR3 length: 14 residues. With 2 bases removed from V and 7 bases from J, the gap between germline ends came to 12 bases. The germline V gene encodes CDR1 LNHDA and CDR2 SQIVND (reference sequence). In nucleotides, the CDR3 is TGTGCCAGTAGTATATCCAGGCGAGGGCAGCCCCAGCATTTT. Translating it yields CASSISRRGQPQHF.

The chain carries TRBV5-1 and TRBJ2-1; TRBD2 agrees at 12 bases. The J segment lost 9 bases and the V segment lost 4 bases, leaving 8 bases of the junction unmatched. This CDR3 region has 15 residues. The germline V gene encodes CDR1 SGHRS and CDR2 YFSETQ. CDR3 nucleotides: TGCGCCAGCAGCCGACTGACTAGCGGGAGTGGTGAGCAGTTCTTC. It encodes CASSRLTSGSGEQFF.